The T cell receptor (beta chain) described here comes from a study of CD8+ T cells in alopecia areata. Sampling of alopecia areata patients yielded lesional scalp punch biopsies as well as peripheral blood. PBMCs served as the source from which CD4+ and CD8+ T cells were sorted. With 5 bases removed from V and 2 bases from J, the gap between germline ends came to 10 bases. This CDR3 is built from 13 residues. The germline CDR1 and CDR2 sequences are SGHVS and FQNEAQ. Study-level findings and limits: TCR sharing was clearer in mice than between patients, perhaps partly owing to patient HLA diversity.

The sequencing template was cDNA reverse transcribed from extracted RNA. Profiled with immunoSEQ multiplex PCR; TCRdb holds only in-frame clones, not every one. The top ten clones hold roughly 25% of a sample with 100,000 to 120,000 clones, under 60% of them seen once. A single count supports this clone. No antigen is known for it. The chain joins TRBV7-8 to TRBJ2-7, with D unresolved. This sequence was found in a human donor with alopecia areata. Source material: NKG2D-low CD8+ T cells sorted from blood. This chain's CDR3 is CASSLVGPYEQYF. CDR3 nucleotides: TGTGCCAGCAGCCTAGTAGGGCCCTACGAGCAGTACTTC.